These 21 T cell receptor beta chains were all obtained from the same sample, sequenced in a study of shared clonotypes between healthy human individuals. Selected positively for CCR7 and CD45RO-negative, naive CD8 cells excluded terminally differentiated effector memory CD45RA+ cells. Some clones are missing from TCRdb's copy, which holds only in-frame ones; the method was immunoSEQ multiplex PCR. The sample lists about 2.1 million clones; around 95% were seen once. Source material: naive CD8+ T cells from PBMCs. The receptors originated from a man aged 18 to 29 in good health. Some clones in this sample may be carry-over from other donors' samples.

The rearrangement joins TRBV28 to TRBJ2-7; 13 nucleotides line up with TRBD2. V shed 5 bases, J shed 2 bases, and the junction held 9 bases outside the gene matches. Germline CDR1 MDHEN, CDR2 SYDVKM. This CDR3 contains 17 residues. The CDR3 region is CASSDTGTSGATYEQYF. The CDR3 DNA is TGTGCCAGCAGTGACACCGGGACTAGCGGGGCAACCTACGAGCAGTACTTC.

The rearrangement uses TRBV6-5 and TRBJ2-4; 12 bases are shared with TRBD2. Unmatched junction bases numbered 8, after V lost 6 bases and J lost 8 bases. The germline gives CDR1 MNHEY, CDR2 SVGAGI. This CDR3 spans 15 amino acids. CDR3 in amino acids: CASSLLAGGVDIQYF. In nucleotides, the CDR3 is TGTGCCAGCAGCCTCCTAGCGGGAGGGGTAGACATTCAGTACTTC.

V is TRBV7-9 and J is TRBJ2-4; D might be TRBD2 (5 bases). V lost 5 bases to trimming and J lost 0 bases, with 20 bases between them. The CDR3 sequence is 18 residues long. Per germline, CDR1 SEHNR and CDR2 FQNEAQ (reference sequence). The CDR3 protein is CASSQTTDYYLAKNIQYF. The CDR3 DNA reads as TGTGCCAGCAGCCAAACTACCGACTATTACCTAGCCAAAAACATTCAGTACTTC.

This chain's CDR3 is CASSFWGSGEDQPQHF. CDR3 nucleotide sequence: TGTGCCAGCAGTTTTTGGGGATCGGGGGAGGATCAGCCCCAGCATTTT. The rearrangement joins TRBV28 to TRBJ1-5; D might be TRBD1 (5 bases). The CDR3 length is 16 residues. In germline, CDR1 is MDHEN, CDR2 SYDVKM. The V end was cut by 3 bases, the J end by 5 bases, with 17 bases between.

The CDR3, as DNA: TGTGCCAGCATGTACCAGCGGGGCTCCTACGAGCAGTACTTC. Protein product: CASMYQRGSYEQYF. The rearrangement uses TRBV27 and TRBJ2-7, with 7 bases aligning to TRBD2. Germline V gene data show CDR1 as MNHEY and CDR2 as SMNVEV (reference sequence). V shed 7 bases and J 0 bases; nucleotides not matched to a gene: 6. The CDR3 is 14 residues long.

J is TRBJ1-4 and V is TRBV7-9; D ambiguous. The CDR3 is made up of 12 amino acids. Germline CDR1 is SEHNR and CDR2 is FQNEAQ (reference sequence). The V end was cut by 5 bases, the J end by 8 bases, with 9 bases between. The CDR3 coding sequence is TGTGCCAGCAGCGGCTACGGGGAAAAACTGTTTTTT. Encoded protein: CASSGYGEKLFF.

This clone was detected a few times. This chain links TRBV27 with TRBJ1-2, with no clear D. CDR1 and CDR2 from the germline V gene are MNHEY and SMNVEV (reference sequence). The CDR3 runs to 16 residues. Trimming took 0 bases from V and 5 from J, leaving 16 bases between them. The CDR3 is CASSLSFAVGSYGYTF. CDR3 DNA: TGTGCCAGCAGTTTATCTTTCGCGGTTGGGTCTTATGGCTACACCTTC.

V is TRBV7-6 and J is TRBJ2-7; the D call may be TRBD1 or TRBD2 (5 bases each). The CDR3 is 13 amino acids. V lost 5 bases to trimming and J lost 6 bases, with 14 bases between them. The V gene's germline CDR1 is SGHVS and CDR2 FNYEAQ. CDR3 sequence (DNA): TGTGCCAGCAGCCCGGGGCAGTTCCCCGAGCAGTACTTC. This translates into CASSPGQFPEQYF.

DNA for the CDR3: TGTGCCAGTTGGACAGGGACCGATAGCAATCAGCCCCAGCATTTT. As protein: CASWTGTDSNQPQHF. The chain has TRBV19 and TRBJ1-5; TRBD1 agrees at 8 bases. Germline lookup yields CDR1 LNHDA and CDR2 SQIVND (reference sequence). This CDR3 spans 15 amino acids. The V gene end was trimmed by 8 bases and the J gene end by 0 bases; junction bases not matched to a gene: 6.

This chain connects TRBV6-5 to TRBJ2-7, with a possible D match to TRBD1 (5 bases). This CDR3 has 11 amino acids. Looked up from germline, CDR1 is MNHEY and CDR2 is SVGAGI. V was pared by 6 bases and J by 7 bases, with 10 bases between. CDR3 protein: CASSLAGEQYF. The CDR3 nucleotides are TGTGCCAGCAGCCTCGCAGGGGAGCAGTACTTC.

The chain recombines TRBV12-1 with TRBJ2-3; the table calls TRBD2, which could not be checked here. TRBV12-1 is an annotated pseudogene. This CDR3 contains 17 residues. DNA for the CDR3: TGTGCCAGCAGCGGACTAGCGGGAGGGCGGGGCACAGATACGCAGTATTTT. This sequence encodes CASSGLAGGRGTDTQYF.

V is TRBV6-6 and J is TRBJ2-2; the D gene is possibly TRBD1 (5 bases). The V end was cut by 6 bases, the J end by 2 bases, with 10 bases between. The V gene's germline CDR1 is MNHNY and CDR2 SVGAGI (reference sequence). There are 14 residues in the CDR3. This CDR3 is CASRETDNTGELFF. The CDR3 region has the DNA TGTGCCAGCAGAGAGACAGATAACACCGGGGAGCTGTTTTTT.

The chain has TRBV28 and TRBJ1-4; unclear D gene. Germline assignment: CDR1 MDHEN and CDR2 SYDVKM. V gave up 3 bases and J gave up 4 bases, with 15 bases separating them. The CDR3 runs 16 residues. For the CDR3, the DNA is TGTGCCAGCAGTTTTCTCAAGACTGGCTATAATGAAAAACTGTTTTTT. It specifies CASSFLKTGYNEKLFF.

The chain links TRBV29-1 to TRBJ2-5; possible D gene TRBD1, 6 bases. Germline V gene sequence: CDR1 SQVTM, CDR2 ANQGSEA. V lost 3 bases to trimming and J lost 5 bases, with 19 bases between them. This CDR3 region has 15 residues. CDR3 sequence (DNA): TGCAGCGTTGAGACAGGCCAGGGCACAAGGGAGACCCAGTACTTC. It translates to CSVETGQGTRETQYF.

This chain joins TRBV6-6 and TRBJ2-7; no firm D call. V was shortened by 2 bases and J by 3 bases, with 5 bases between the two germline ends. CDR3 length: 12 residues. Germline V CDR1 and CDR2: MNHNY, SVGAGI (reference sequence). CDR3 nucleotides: TGTGCCAGCAGTTACGGGAACTACGAGCAGTACTTC. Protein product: CASSYGNYEQYF.

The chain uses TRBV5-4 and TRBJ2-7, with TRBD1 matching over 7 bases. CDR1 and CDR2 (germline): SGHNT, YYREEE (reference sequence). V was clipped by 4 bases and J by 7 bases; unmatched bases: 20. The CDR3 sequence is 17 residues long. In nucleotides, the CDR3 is TGTGCCAGCAGCCCAAGACCTAATACAGGGGATGGAGGAGAGCAGTACTTC. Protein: CASSPRPNTGDGGEQYF.

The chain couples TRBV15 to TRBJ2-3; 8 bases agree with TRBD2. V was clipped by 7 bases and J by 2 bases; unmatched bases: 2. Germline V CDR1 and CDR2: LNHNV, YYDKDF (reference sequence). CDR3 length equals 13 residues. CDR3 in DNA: TGTGCCACCAAGCGGGAGTCCACAGATACGCAGTATTTT. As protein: CATKRESTDTQYF.

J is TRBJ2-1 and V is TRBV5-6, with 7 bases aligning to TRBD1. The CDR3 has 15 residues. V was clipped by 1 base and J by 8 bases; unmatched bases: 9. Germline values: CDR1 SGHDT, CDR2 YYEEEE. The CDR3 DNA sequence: TGTGCCAGCAGCTTGTTGGCAGGGGGATCAGATGAGCAGTTCTTC. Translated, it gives CASSLLAGGSDEQFF.

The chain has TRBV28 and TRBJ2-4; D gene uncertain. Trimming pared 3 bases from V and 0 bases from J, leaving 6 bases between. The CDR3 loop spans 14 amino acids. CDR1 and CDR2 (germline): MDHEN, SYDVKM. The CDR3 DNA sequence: TGTGCCAGCAGTTTGGGCATAGCCAAAAACATTCAGTACTTC. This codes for CASSLGIAKNIQYF. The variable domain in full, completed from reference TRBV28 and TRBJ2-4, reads DVKVTQSSRYLVKRTGEKVFLECVQDMDHENMFWYRQDPGLGLRLIYFSYDVKMKEKGDIPEGYSVSREKKERFSLILESASTNQTSMYLCASSLGIAKNIQYFGAGTRLSVL.

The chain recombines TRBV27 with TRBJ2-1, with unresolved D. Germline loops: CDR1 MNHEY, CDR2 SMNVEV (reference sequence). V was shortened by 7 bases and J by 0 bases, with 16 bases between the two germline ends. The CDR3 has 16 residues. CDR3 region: CASTPFTSSSYNEQFF. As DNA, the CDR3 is TGTGCCAGCACCCCTTTCACCTCAAGCTCCTACAATGAGCAGTTCTTC.

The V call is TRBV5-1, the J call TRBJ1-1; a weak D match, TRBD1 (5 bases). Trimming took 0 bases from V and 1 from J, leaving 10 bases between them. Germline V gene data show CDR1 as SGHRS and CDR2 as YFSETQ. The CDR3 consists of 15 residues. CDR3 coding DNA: TGCGCCAGCAGCTTGGAGTTCGGGGGGAACACTGAAGCTTTCTTT. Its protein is CASSLEFGGNTEAFF.